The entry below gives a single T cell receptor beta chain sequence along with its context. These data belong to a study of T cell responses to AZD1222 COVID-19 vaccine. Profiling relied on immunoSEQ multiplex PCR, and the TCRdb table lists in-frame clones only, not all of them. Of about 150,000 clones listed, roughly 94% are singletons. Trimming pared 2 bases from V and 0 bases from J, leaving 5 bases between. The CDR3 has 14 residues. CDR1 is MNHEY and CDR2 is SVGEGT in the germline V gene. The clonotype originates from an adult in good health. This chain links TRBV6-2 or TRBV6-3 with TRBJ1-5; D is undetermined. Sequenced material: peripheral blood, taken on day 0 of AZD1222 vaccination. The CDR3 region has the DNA TGTGCCAGCAGTTACGAATATAGCAATCAGCCCCAGCATTTT. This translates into CASSYEYSNQPQHF.